This TCR beta chain was identified during a study of T cells in narcolepsy. The overall study: Enrolled donors included narcolepsy type 1 or type 2 patients and healthy controls.

General observations from the study: Some memory CD4+ repertoires had no autoreactive clone sequences. Reportedly, autoreactive clonotypes were serially detected in patients' blood but not controls'. Autoreactive HCRT-specific and TRIB2-specific clonotypes were marked in same-patient CSF-versus-blood CD4+ comparisons.

Here immunoSEQ multiplex PCR was the method, and the copy in TCRdb shows in-frame clones only, minus some. This sample has about 17,000 clones, with under 90% found just once. Germline V gene sequence: CDR1 ENHRY, CDR2 SYGVKD. This CDR3 region has 15 residues. The V end was cut by 10 bases, the J end by 4 bases, with 20 bases between. There are a few counts of this clone. Its antigen remains unknown. The sample consisted of memory (CD45RA-) CD4+ T cells from blood. This TCR came from a human donor in good health. The chain is built from TRBV10-3 and TRBJ2-1, with D tentatively TRBD2 (7 bases). The CDR3 spells CATAFGGALYNEQFF. As DNA, the CDR3 is TGTGCCACCGCCTTTGGGGGGGCGCTTTACAATGAGCAGTTCTTC.